The clone carrying this TCR beta chain was seen at least ten times. The target antigen is unknown. TCRdb re-derived calls from the 5' RACE reads in MiXCR, one entry per CDR3 protein. Here the sample spans 250,000 to 300,000 distinct CDR3 sequences, about a sixth being singletons. The data belong to a study of T-cell memory formation after mild COVID-19. On the study more broadly: The two donors had largely donor-specific TCR clusters. General study points: CD4/CD8 balance characterized clones contracting day 15 to 85, and CD4+ skew characterized later expanders. CD4+ contracting clones lay mainly in CM and EM, CD8+ ones in EMRA.

Germline V gene sequence: CDR1 SGDLS, CDR2 YYNGEE. There are 16 residues in the CDR3. V shed 0 bases and J 4 bases; nucleotides not matched to a gene: 3. The specimen was PBMCs or a T cell subset sorted from them (not recorded which). The chain carries TRBV9 and TRBJ2-3; 12 bases agree with TRBD2. The TCR was taken from a man aged 18 to 30 who had mild COVID-19 (a few samples of this study predate the infection). Cell type and time point are not known. CDR3 sequence (DNA): TGTGCCAGCAGCGTAGACCCTAGCGGGGGGGCAGATACGCAGTATTTT. Its protein is CASSVDPSGGADTQYF.